The TCR beta chain under discussion was sequenced for a study of cytomegalovirus exposure and HLA in healthy donors. General study results and limits: Later on, analysis showed that most CMV-associated TCR beta chains appeared to be HLA-restricted. Several of the most significant clusters appeared, in a later analysis, to be linked to common viral pathogens. A missense DCLRE1C variant was associated with V- and J-gene trimming of TCR beta chains in a later analysis, and an independent cohort replicated the association. TCR beta sequences reportedly predicted the HLA-A and HLA-B alleles of most subjects accurately.

A word on this clone: Its antigen is unknown.

This CDR3 region has 15 residues. V gave up 5 bases and J gave up 2 bases; unmatched junction bases: 8. Per germline, CDR1 SGHAT and CDR2 FQNNGV. The PCR ran on 60 Vbeta and 13 Jbeta primers. The method was immunoSEQ multiplex PCR; TCRdb's version includes in-frame clones alone and lacks a portion of them. The sample lists fewer than 250,000 clones, 70% to 75% occurring once. The receptor comes from a man aged 30-40 years in good health and CMV-seropositive. This rearrangement joins TRBV11-2 to TRBJ2-5; 7 bases match TRBD2. Sequenced input: PBMCs. CDR3 sequence reads: CASSKRPGGQETQYF. The CDR3 DNA reads TGTGCCAGCAGCAAAAGGCCGGGAGGACAAGAGACCCAGTACTTC.